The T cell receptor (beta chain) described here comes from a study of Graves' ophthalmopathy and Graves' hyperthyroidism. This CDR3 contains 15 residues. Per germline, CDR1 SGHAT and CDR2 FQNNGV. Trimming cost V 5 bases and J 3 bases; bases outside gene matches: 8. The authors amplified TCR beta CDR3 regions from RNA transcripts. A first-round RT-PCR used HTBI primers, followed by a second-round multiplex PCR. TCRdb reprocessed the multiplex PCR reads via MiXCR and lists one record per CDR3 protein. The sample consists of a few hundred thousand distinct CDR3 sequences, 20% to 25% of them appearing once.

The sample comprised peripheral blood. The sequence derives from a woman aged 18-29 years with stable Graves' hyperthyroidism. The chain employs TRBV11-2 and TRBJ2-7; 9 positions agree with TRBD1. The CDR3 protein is CASSQPGTGIYEQYF. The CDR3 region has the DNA TGTGCCAGCAGCCAACCCGGGACAGGGATCTACGAGCAGTACTTC.